Reported below is one TCR beta chain. Its antigen remains unidentified. One base away there is no much larger clone; base qualities are not given. The data were obtained in a study of T cells in tuberculosis (dated by TCRdb to the late 2010s). Background on the whole study: In the study, CD1B tetramers and high-throughput TCR immunosequencing were combined to characterize T cells specific for the mycobacterial lipid antigen glucose monomycolate (GMM). PBMC from active tuberculosis patients were archived either before standard anti-tuberculosis treatment began or within 7 days of its start. IGRA-negative adolescents, IGRA-positive adolescents with latent tuberculosis and adults with active tuberculosis, more than 9 per group, were compared in a South African clinical cohort.

The CDR3 measures 14 amino acids from cysteine to phenylalanine. Only the CDR3 region is kept as DNA, spanning 42 bases read in frame from base 1. The germline V gene specifies MNHEY as CDR1 and SVGAGI as CDR2. Between the V and J ends, shortened by 8 bases and 4 bases respectively, the junction contains 16 bases. TCR libraries were generated with the immunoSEQ multiplex PCR assay, using TCR-beta and/or TCR-alpha/delta assays for each sample. The Illumina high-throughput platform was used to sequence the amplified TCR libraries. From the authors' description of their analysis: Clustering and dimensionality reduction relied on pairwise TCRdist distances among GMM-specific receptors from T cells that were either sorted ex vivo or expanded in vitro. Each clinical repertoire was scored by mean NN-distance, the average TCRdist to the nearest 10% of tetramer-positive reference sequences. GEM TCR motif frequency was calculated as the fraction of unique TCRs that matched known GEM sequences by V/J usage and CDR3 length. Linear discriminant analysis with leave-one-out cross-validation, implemented in scikit-learn, was used to classify active tuberculosis. TCRdb took over this immuneACCESS table, retaining in-frame rearrangements with V and J assigned. Such tables are incomplete; in checked studies, under half of the missing clones stem from an unresolved V gene, and the remainder is unexplained. From that table come the V and J calls and clone size; the DNA was used to work out D and trimming. This sample holds fewer than 40,000 clones; around 88% were observed only once. About 5% of the sample is held by the ten biggest clonotypes.

The time point label corresponds to: new active TB diagnosis, blood taken before or within 7 days of starting treatment. Active tuberculosis patients were HIV-seronegative South African adults aged 18 years or older with a new diagnosis. Confirmation of active tuberculosis came from positive sputum smear microscopy and/or a positive M. tuberculosis culture. Immunosequencing of unsorted cryopreserved PBMC covered, on average, roughly 93,000 T cells per clinical donor. Points the paper makes about the study in general: Smaller NN-distances were partly driven by shorter CDR3-alpha lengths in active tuberculosis patients, and statistical significance was not reached for the TCR-beta difference. A classifier using the diverse GMM-specific repertoire reached approximately 89% accuracy (AUROC roughly 0.92), compared with approximately 70% accuracy using GEM motif frequencies. Which clinical samples got chosen depended on the availability of cryopreserved specimens, and the active tuberculosis cases were adults, whereas the controls were adolescents. Compared with IGRA-negative controls, TCR-alpha repertoires from active tuberculosis had smaller mean NN-distances to GMM-specific TCRs, which suggests clonal expansion of these TCRs.

The specimen comprised PBMCs, sampled at tuberculosis diagnosis. The receptor was derived from an adult with tuberculosis. The rearrangement joined TRBV6-5 to TRBJ2-3, and the D gene may be TRBD2, 6 bases matching. The CDR3 sequence is CASGAGQGSDTQYF. The bases are TGTGCCAGCGGGGCGGGGCAGGGCTCAGATACGCAGTATTTT.